This TCR beta chain was retrieved from a study of CD8 T cells in Susac syndrome. Random hexamers were used to reverse transcribe about 0.5 to 1 ug of RNA. Amplification of TCR beta CDR3 across 54 Vbeta and 13 Jbeta was performed with immunoSEQ multiplex PCR. One entry per CDR3 protein results from TCRdb running MiXCR on the immunoSEQ multiplex PCR reads. The sample lists around 170,000 distinct CDR3 sequences, about 94% occurring once. Sequencing of TCR beta covered CD8+ and CD4+ T cells obtained from blood. This clonotype has only one observation. This CDR3 has 17 residues. The germline CDR1 and CDR2 sequences are LGHDT and YNNKEL (reference sequence). Germline trimming cut 0 bases from V and 3 bases from J; bases unmatched to any gene: 7.

V gene TRBV3-1 combines with J gene TRBJ2-1, with 8 positions matching TRBD2. Sequenced input: CD4+ T cells from PBMCs. The source of this sequence is a human donor with Susac syndrome. CDR3 residues: CASSQEYRGGVYNEQFF. DNA of the CDR3: TGTGCCAGCAGCCAAGAATATCGGGGGGGCGTCTACAATGAGCAGTTCTTC.